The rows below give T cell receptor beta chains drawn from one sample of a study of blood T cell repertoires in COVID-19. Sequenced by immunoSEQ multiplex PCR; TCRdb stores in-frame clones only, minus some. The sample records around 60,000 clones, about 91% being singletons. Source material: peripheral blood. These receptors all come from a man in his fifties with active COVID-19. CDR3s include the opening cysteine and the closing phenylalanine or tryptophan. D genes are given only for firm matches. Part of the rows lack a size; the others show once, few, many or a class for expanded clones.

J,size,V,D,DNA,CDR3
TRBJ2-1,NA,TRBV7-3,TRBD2,TGTGCCAGCAGCTTGATTGGTGTGGCGGGAGGGACCAGAAATGAGCAGTTCTTC,CASSLIGVAGGTRNEQFF
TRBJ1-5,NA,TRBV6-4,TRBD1,TGTGCCAGCAGTGAAGCAGGGGGTGGTCAGCCCCAGCATTTT,CASSEAGGGQPQHF
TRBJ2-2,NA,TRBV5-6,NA,TGTGCCAGCAGCTTGATGACTGTGAACACCGGGGAGCTGTTTTTT,CASSLMTVNTGELFF
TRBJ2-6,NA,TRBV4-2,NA,TGTGCCAGCAGCCGCGAGTCGGGGTCTGGGGCCAACGTCCTGACTTTC,CASSRESGSGANVLTF
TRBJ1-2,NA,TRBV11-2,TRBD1,TGTGCCAGCAGCGACCCACAGGGGGCTGACTATGGCTACACCTTC,CASSDPQGADYGYTF
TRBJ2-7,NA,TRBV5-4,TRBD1,TGTGCCAGCAGCCGCGCTTCCGGGACAGGGGGCGAGCAGTACTTC,CASSRASGTGGEQYF
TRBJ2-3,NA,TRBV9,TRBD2,TGTGCCAGCAGCGATAGCGGGAGGGCCACAGATACGCAGTATTTT,CASSDSGRATDTQYF
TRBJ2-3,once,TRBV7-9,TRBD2,TGTGCCAGCAGCCCACACGTCGCTAGCGGGAGGGCCTCAGATACGCAGTATTTT,CASSPHVASGRASDTQYF
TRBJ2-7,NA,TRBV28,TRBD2,TGTGCCAGCAGTTCGCCAGCGGGAGGGTCCTACGAGCAGTACTTC,CASSSPAGGSYEQYF
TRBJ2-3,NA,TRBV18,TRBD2,TGTGCCAGCTCACCACCGACTAGCGGGGGGCGGGCAGATACGCAGTATTTT,CASSPPTSGGRADTQYF
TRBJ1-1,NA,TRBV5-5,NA,TGTGCCAGCAGCTTGGACATATTAATAACTGAAGCTTTCTTT,CASSLDILITEAFF
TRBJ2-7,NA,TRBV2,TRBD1,TGTGCCAGCGAAAAAGGACAGGGGGCCCACGAGCAGTACTTC,CASEKGQGAHEQYF
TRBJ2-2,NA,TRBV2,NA,TGTGCCGTCGGAACCGGAGGGAGTTGGTACTACACCGGGGAGCTGTTTTTT,CAVGTGGSWYYTGELFF
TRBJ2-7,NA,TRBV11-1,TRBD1,TGTGCCAGCAGCTCGGGGCAGGGGGTATTCTACGAGCAGTACTTC,CASSSGQGVFYEQYF
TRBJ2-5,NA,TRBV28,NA,TGTGCCAGCGGATCGCGGGCCCAATACCAAGAGACCCAGTACTTC,CASGSRAQYQETQYF
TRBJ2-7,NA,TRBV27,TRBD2,TGTGCCAGCAGCTATAAAGCGGGAGTCTCCTACGAGCAGTACTTC,CASSYKAGVSYEQYF
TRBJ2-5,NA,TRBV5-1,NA,TGCGCCAGCAGCTCTCGGGAGAGGGAGACCCAGTACTTC,CASSSRERETQYF
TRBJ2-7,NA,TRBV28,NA,TGTGCCAGCACGGAGGGGACAGACCTCTACGAGCAGTACTTC,CASTEGTDLYEQYF
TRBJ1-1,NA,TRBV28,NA,TGTGCCAGCAGTTTTCCATATACCGGGATGGGGGCCGGGAAAAGGAACACTGAAGCTTTCTTT,CASSFPYTGMGAGKRNTEAFF
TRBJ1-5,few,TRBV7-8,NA,TGTGCCAGCAGCCCCGCTATCGGCAATCAGCCCCAGCATTTT,CASSPAIGNQPQHF
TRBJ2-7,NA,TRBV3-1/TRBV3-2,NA,TGTGCCAGCAGCCAAGCCGGCGACATACTCTACGAGCAGTACTTC,CASSQAGDILYEQYF
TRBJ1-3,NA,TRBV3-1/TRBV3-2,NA,TGTGCCAGCAGCCAAACAGGGACGAATGGAAACACCATATATTTT,CASSQTGTNGNTIYF
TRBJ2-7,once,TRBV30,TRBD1,TGTGCCTGGAGTCAGGGACAGGGAATTTGGCAGTACTTC,CAWSQGQGIWQYF
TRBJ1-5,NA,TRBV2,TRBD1,TGTGCCAGCAGTGGGGGACAGGGGACTCAGCCCCAGCATTTT,CASSGGQGTQPQHF
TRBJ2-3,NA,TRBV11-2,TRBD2,TGTGCCAGCAGCTTATTACAACTAGCGGGAACAGATACGCAGTATTTT,CASSLLQLAGTDTQYF
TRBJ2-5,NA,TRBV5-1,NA,TGCGCCAGCAACCCGGAACAGGGCGAGACCCAGTACTTC,CASNPEQGETQYF
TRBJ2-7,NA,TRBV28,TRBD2,TGTGCCAGCAGTTTAGTTGGGGGAGGGGAGCAGTACTTC,CASSLVGGGEQYF
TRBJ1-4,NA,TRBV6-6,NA,TGTGCCAGCAGTTCGGGAGGTAATGAAAAACTGTTTTTT,CASSSGGNEKLFF